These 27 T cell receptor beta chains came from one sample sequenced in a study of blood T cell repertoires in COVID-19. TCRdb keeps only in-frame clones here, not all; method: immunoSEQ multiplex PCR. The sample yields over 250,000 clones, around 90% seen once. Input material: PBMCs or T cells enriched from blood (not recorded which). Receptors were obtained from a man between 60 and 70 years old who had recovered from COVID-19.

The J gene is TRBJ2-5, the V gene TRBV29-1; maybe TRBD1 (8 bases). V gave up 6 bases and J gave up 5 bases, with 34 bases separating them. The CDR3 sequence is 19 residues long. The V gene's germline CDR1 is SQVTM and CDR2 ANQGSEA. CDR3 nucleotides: TGCAGCGTCGCGGGGGCAGGGGGCGCTTTGGGGACACCGCGGGAGACCCAGTACTTC. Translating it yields CSVAGAGGALGTPRETQYF. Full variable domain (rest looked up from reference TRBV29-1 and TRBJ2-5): SAVISQKPSRDICQRGTSLTIQCQVDSQVTMMFWYRQQPGQSLTLIATANQGSEATYESGFVIDKFPISRPNLTFSTLTVSNMSPEDSSIYLCSVAGAGGALGTPRETQYFGPGTRLLVL.

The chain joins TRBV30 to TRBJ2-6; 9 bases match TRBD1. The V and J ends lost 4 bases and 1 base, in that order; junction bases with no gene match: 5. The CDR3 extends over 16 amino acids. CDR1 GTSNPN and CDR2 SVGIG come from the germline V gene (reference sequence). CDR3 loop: CAWTRTGVSGANVLTF. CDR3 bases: TGTGCCTGGACCAGGACAGGGGTATCTGGGGCCAACGTCCTGACTTTC.

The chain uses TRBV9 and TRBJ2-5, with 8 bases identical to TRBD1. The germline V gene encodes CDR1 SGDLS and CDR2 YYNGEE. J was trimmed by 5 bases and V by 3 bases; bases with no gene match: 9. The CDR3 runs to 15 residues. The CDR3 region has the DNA TGTGCCAGCAGCGGAGGACAGGGAGTTGTTGAGACCCAGTACTTC. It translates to CASSGGQGVVETQYF. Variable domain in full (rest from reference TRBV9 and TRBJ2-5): DSGVTQTPKHLITATGQRVTLRCSPRSGDLSVYWYQQSLDQGLQFLIQYYNGEERAKGNILERFSAQQFPDLHSELNLSSLELGDSALYFCASSGGQGVVETQYFGPGTRLLVL.

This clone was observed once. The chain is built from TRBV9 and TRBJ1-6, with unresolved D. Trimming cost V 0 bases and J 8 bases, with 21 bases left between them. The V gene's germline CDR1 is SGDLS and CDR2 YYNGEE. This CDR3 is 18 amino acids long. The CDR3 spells CASSVGSLRGDSDSPLHF. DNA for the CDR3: TGTGCCAGCAGCGTAGGGAGTTTGCGGGGAGATAGTGATTCACCCCTCCACTTT.

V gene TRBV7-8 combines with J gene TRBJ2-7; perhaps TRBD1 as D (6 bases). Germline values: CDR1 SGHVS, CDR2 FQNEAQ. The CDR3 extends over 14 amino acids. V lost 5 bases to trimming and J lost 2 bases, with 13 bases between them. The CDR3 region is CASSQSTGAYEQYF. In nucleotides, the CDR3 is TGTGCCAGCAGCCAATCGACAGGTGCCTACGAGCAGTACTTC.

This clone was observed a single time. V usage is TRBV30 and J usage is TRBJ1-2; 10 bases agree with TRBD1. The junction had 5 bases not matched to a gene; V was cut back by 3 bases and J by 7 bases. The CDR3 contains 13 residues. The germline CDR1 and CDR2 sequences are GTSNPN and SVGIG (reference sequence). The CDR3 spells CAWRTGTGVGYTF. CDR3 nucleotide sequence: TGTGCCTGGAGAACAGGGACAGGGGTTGGCTACACCTTC.

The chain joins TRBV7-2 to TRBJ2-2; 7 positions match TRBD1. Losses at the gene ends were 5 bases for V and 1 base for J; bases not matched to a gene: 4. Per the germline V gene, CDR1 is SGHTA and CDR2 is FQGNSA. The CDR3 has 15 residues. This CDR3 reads CASSKRQGNTGELFF. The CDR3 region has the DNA TGTGCCAGCAGCAAAAGACAGGGGAACACCGGGGAGCTGTTTTTT.

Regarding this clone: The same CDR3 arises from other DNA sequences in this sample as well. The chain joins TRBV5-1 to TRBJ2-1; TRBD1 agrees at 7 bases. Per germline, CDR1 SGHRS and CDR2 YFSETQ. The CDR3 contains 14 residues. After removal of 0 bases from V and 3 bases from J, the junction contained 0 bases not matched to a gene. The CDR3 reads CASSLGDSYNEQFF. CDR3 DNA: TGCGCCAGCAGCTTGGGGGACAGCTACAATGAGCAGTTCTTC.

CDR3 residues: CASSEGGASYEQYF. The CDR3 coding sequence is TGTGCCAGCAGCGAGGGCGGGGCCTCCTACGAGCAGTACTTC. V usage is TRBV7-6 and J usage is TRBJ2-7; D may be TRBD2 (6 bases). The V gene lost 5 bases and the J gene lost 0 bases, with 11 bases spanning the gap. Per the germline V gene, CDR1 is SGHVS and CDR2 is FNYEAQ. The CDR3 runs 14 residues. The entire variable domain, with the rest obtained from reference TRBV7-6 and TRBJ2-7, is as follows: GAGVSQSPRYKVTKRGQDVALRCDPISGHVSLYWYRQALGQGPEFLTYFNYEAQQDKSGLPNDRFSAERPEGSISTLTIQRTEQRDSAMYRCASSEGGASYEQYFGPGTRLTVT.

CDR3 protein: CASSGQGMAEAFF. CDR3 nucleotide sequence: TGTGCCAGCAGTGGACAGGGGATGGCTGAAGCTTTCTTT. This chain links TRBV2 with TRBJ1-1; 8 nucleotides match TRBD1. Trimming at V came to 4 bases and at J to 6 bases, leaving 4 bases not matched to a gene. Germline-derived CDR1 and CDR2 are SNHLY and FYNNEI. The CDR3 has 13 residues.

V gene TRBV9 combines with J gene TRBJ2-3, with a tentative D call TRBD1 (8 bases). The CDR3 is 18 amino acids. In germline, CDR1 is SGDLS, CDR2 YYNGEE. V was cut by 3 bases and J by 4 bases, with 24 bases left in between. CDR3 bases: TGTGCCAGCAGCGCGAGGCCGAGCGGGACAGGTATGCCAGATACGCAGTATTTT. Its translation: CASSARPSGTGMPDTQYF.

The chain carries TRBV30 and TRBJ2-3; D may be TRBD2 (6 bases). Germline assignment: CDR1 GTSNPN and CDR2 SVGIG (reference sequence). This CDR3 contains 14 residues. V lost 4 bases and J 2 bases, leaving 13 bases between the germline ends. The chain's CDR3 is CAWNLAGPTDTQYF. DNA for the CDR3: TGTGCCTGGAACCTGGCGGGGCCCACAGATACGCAGTATTTT.

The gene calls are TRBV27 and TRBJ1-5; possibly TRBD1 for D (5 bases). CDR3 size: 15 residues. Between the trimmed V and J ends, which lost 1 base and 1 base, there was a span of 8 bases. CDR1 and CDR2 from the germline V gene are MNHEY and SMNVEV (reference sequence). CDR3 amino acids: CASSLLSGSNQPQHF. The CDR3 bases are TGTGCCAGCAGTTTATTATCAGGGAGCAATCAGCCCCAGCATTTT.

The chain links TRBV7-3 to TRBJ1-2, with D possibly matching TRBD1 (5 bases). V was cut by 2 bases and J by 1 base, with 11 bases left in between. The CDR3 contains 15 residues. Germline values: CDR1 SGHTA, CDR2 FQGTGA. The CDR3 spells CASSLLPTVNYGYTF. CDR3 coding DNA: TGTGCCAGCAGCTTACTCCCGACAGTTAACTATGGCTACACCTTC.

The DNA for the CDR3 is TGTGCCAGCAGCGTACAGGGGCCATCTGGTGGCTACACCTTC. Its translation: CASSVQGPSGGYTF. The chain has TRBV6-5 and TRBJ1-2; TRBD1 matches at 7 bases. The germline V gene has CDR1 MNHEY and CDR2 SVGAGI. The CDR3 contains 14 residues. The V segment lost 6 bases and the J segment 7 bases; nucleotides outside the gene matches: 11.

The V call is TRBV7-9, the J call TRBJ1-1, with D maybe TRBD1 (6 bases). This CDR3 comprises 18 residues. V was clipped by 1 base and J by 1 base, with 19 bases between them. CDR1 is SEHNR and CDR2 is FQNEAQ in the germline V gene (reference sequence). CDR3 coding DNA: TGTGCCAGCAGCTTAGAGGACTGGACAGAGGGACCGAACACTGAAGCTTTCTTT. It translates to CASSLEDWTEGPNTEAFF.

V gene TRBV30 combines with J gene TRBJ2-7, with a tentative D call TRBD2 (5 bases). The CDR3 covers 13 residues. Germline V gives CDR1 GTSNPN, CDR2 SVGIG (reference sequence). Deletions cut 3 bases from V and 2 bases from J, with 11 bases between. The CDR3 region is CAWRDFQTYEQYF. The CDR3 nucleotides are TGTGCCTGGAGGGACTTCCAAACCTACGAGCAGTACTTC.

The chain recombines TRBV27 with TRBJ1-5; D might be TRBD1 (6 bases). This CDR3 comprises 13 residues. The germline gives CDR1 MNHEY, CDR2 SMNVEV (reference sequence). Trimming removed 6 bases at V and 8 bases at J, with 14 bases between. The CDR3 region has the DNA TGTGCCAGCAGCTCCAAGACAGGCGAGCCCCAGCATTTT. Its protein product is CASSSKTGEPQHF.

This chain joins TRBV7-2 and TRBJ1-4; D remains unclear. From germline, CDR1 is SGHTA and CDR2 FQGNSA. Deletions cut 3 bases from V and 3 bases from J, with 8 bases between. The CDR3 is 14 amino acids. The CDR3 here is CASSFPGSNEKLFF. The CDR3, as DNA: TGTGCCAGCAGCTTCCCAGGCTCTAATGAAAAACTGTTTTTT.

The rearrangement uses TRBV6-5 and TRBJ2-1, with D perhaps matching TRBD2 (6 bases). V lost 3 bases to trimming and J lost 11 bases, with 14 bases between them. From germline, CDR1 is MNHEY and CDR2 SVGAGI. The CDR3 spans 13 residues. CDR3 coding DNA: TGTGCCAGCAGTTATAGGAGGGGACGGCAGCAGTTCTTC. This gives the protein CASSYRRGRQQFF.

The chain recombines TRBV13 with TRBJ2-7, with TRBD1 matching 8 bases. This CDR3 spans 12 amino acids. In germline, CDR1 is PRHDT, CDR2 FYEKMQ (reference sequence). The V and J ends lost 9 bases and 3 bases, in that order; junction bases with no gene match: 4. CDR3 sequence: CARSDRVYEQYF. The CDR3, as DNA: TGTGCCAGGTCGGACAGGGTCTACGAGCAGTACTTC.

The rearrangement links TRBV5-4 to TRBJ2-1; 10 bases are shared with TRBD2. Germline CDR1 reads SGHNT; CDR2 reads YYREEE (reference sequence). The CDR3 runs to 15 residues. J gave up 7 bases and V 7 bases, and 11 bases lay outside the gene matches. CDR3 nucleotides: TGTGCCAGCGGACAAAACATAGCGGGAGGAAATGAGCAGTTCTTC. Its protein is CASGQNIAGGNEQFF.

CDR3 coding DNA: TGTGCCAGCAGCTTTTTTCTCCCCAGTGCCTACAATGAGCAGTTCTTC. Translated: CASSFFLPSAYNEQFF. The V and J genes are TRBV5-5 and TRBJ2-1; no reliable D call. Per germline, CDR1 SGHKS and CDR2 YYEKEE (reference sequence). CDR3 size: 16 residues. V was pared by 2 bases and J by 2 bases, with 14 bases between.

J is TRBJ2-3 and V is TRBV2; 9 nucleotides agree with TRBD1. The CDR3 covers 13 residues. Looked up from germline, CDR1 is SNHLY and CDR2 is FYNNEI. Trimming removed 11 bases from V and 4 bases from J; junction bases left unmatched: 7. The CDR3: CAGNRDRADTQYF. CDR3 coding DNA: TGTGCCGGGAACCGGGACAGGGCAGATACGCAGTATTTT.

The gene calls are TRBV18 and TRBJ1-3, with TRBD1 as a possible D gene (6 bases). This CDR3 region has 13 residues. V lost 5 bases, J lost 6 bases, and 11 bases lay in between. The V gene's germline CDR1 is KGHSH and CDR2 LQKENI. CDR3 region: CASSADRSNTIYF. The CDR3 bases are TGTGCCAGCTCAGCGGACAGATCAAACACCATATATTTT.

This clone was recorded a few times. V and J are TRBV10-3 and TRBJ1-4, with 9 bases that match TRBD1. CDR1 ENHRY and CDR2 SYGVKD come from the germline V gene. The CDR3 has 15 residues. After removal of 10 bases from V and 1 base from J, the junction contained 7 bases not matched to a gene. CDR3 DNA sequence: TGTGCCACCTGGGACAGGGATAAAACTAATGAAAAACTGTTTTTT. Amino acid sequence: CATWDRDKTNEKLFF.

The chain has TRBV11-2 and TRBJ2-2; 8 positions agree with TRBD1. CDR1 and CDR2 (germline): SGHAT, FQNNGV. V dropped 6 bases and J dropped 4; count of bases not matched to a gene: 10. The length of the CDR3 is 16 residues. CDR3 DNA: TGTGCCAGCAGGACCCCAGGGGGCAAGATCACCGGGGAGCTGTTTTTT. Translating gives CASRTPGGKITGELFF.